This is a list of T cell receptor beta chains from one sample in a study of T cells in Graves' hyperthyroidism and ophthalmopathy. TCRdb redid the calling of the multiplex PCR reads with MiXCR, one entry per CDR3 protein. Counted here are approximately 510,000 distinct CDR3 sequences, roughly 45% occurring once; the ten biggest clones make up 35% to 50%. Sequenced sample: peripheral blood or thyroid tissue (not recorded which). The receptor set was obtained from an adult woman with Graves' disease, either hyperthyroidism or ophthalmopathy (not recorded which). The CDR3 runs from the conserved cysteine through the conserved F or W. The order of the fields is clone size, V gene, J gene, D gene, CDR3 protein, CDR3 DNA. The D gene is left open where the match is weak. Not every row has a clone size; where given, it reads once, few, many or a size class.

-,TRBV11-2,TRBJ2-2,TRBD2,CASSSGTSGSLGELFF,TGTGCCAGCAGCTCCGGGACTAGCGGGAGTCTCGGGGAGCTGTTTTTT
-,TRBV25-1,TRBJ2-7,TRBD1,CASRTGGPPYEQYF,TGTGCCAGCAGGACAGGGGGCCCGCCTTACGAGCAGTACTTC
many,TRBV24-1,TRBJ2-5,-,CATSDLRTDQETQYF,TGTGCCACCAGTGATCTCAGGACAGACCAAGAGACCCAGTACTTC
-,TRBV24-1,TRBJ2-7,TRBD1,CATSDPRQGETYEQYF,TGTGCCACCAGTGATCCCCGACAGGGGGAAACCTACGAGCAGTACTTC
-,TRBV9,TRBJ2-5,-,CASSIHAVGTQYF,TGTGCCAGCAGCATCCATGCGGTAGGGACCCAGTACTTC
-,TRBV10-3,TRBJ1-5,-,CAISTGHGDPNQPQHF,TGTGCCATCAGTACCGGACACGGCGATCCCAATCAGCCCCAGCATTTT
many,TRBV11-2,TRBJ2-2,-,CASSPRNTGELFF,TGTGCCAGCAGCCCGCGAAACACCGGGGAGCTGTTTTTT
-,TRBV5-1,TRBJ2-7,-,CASSLGTANSYEQYF,TGCGCCAGCAGCTTGGGGACAGCCAACTCCTACGAGCAGTACTTC
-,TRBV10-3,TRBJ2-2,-,CAISGTNRSGELFF,TGTGCCATCAGTGGGACTAACCGTTCCGGGGAGCTGTTTTTT
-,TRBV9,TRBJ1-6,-,CASSVAQEGLNSPLHF,TGTGCCAGCAGCGTAGCACAGGAGGGGCTTAATTCACCCCTCCACTTT
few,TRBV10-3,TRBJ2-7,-,CAISGSSGSYEQYF,TGTGCCATCAGCGGCAGCTCCGGCTCCTACGAGCAGTACTTC
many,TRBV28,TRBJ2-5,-,CASGRRGEGGTQYF,TGTGCCAGCGGCCGGCGTGGCGAGGGGGGGACCCAGTACTTC
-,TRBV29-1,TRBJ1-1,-,CSEDSPKGEAFF,TGCAGCGAAGACAGCCCTAAGGGGGAAGCTTTCTTT
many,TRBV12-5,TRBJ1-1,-,CASGLEGRWEAFF,TGTGCTAGTGGTTTGGAGGGGAGGTGGGAAGCTTTCTTT
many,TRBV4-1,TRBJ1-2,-,CASSQGTTPTF,TGCGCCAGCAGCCAAGGGACAACGCCAACCTTC
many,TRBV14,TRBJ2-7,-,CASSQPWTRGGEQYF,TGTGCCAGCAGCCAGCCTTGGACTAGGGGGGGCGAGCAGTACTTC
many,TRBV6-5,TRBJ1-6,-,CASRRNGAGSPLHF,TGTGCCAGCAGACGAAACGGTGCGGGCTCACCCCTCCACTTT
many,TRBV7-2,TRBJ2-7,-,CASSSKGPAGYEQYF,TGTGCCAGCAGCTCGAAGGGGCCCGCGGGTTACGAGCAGTACTTC
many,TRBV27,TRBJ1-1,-,CASFYGTEAFF,TGTGCCAGCTTCTATGGGACTGAAGCTTTCTTT
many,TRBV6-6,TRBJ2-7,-,CASSYAGGYEQYF,TGTGCCAGCAGTTACGCGGGCGGGTACGAGCAGTACTTC
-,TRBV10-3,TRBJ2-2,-,CAISERAGTLSGELFF,TGTGCCATCAGTGAGAGGGCGGGAACCCTTTCCGGGGAGCTGTTTTTT
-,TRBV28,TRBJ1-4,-,CASSVGAVNEKLFF,TGTGCCAGCAGTGTCGGGGCGGTGAATGAAAAACTGTTTTTT
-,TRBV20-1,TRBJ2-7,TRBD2,CSASPESTSGTYEQYF,TGCAGTGCTAGCCCAGAGTCAACTAGCGGAACCTACGAGCAGTACTTC
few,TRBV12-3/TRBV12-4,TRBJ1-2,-,CASSFSGGYTF,TGTGCCAGCAGTTTCAGTGGTGGCTACACCTTC
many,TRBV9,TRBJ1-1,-,CASSASGRVNTEAFF,TGTGCCAGCAGCGCCTCGGGGAGGGTGAACACTGAAGCTTTCTTT
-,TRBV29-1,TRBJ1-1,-,CSVVRLNTEAFF,TGCAGCGTTGTTCGCCTGAACACTGAAGCTTTCTTT
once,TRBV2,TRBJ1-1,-,CASSEGIRGGGTEAFF,TGTGCCAGCAGTGAGGGCATCAGGGGCGGAGGCACTGAAGCTTTCTTT
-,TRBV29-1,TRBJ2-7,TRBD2,CSASGRPFEEQYF,TGCAGCGCTAGCGGGAGGCCTTTTGAGGAGCAGTACTTC
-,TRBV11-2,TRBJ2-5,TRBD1,CASSSPGTGGGETQYF,TGTGCCAGCAGCTCCCCCGGGACAGGGGGCGGGGAGACCCAGTACTTC
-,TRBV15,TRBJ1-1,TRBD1,CATSRDKGARNTEAFF,TGTGCCACCAGCAGAGACAAGGGGGCGCGGAACACTGAAGCTTTCTTT
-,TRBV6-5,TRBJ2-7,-,CASSRDGISSYEQYF,TGTGCCAGCAGTAGAGACGGAATAAGCTCCTACGAGCAGTACTTC
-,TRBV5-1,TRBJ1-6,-,CASSPDSNSPLHF,TGCGCCAGCAGCCCAGACAGCAATTCACCCCTCCACTTT
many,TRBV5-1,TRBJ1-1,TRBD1,CASSQTGSNFAFF,TGCGCCAGCAGCCAGACAGGGAGTAATTTTGCTTTCTTT
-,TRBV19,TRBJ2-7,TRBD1,CASSRGSYYEQYF,TGTGCCAGTAGCAGGGGGTCGTACTACGAGCAGTACTTC
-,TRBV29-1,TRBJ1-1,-,CSANGGGNTEAFF,TGCAGCGCCAATGGGGGTGGGAACACTGAAGCTTTCTTT
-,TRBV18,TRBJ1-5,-,CASSPGEGQPQHF,TGTGCCAGCTCACCAGGGGAGGGGCAGCCCCAGCATTTT
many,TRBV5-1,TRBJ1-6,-,CASSPLGVSSYNSPLHF,TGCGCCAGCAGCCCTTTGGGGGTCAGCTCCTATAATTCACCCCTCCACTTT
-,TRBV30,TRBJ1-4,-,CAWSVKANEKLFF,TGTGCCTGGAGTGTCAAAGCAAATGAAAAACTGTTTTTT
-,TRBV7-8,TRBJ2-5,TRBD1,CASSLEQGGVETQYF,TGTGCCAGCAGCTTAGAACAGGGGGGCGTCGAGACCCAGTACTTC
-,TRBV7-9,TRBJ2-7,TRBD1,CALAGTGNYEQYF,TGTGCCCTAGCCGGGACAGGGAACTACGAGCAGTACTTC
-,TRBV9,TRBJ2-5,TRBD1,CASSVGRGRFSTQYF,TGTGCCAGCAGCGTGGGCAGGGGGCGCTTTTCGACCCAGTACTTC
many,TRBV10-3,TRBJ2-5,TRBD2,CAIRGSGRAQETQYF,TGTGCCATCAGGGGGAGCGGGAGGGCCCAAGAGACCCAGTACTTC
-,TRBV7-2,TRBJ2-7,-,CASSPRETYEQYF,TGTGCCAGCAGCCCCAGAGAAACCTACGAGCAGTACTTC
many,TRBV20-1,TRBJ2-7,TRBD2,CSALTSGSEYEQYF,TGCAGTGCTCTGACTAGCGGGAGCGAGTACGAGCAGTACTTC
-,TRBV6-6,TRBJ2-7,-,CASRIPDMGHEQYF,TGTGCCAGCAGAATACCCGACATGGGCCACGAGCAGTACTTC
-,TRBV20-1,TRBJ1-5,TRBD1,CSARADRVGNQPQHF,TGCAGTGCTAGGGCGGACAGGGTGGGCAATCAGCCCCAGCATTTT